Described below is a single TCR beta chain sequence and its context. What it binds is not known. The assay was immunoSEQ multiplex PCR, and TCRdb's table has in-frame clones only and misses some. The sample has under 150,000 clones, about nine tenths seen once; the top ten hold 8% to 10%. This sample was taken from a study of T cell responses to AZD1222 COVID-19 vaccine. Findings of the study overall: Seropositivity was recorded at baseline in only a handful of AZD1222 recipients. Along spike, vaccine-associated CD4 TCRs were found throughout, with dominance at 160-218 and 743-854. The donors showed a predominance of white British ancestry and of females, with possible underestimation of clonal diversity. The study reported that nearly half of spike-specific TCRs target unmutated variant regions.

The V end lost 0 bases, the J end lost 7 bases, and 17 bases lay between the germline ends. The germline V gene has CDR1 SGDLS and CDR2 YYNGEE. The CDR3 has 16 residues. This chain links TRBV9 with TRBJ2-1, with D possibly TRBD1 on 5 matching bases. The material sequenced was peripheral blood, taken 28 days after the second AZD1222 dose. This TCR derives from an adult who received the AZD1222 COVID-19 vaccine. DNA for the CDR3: TGTGCCAGCAGCGTAGAGGGGCGACCGGTGCATAATGAGCAGTTCTTC. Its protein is CASSVEGRPVHNEQFF.